Listed below are T cell receptor beta chains from one sample, sequenced in a study of T cell changes during pregnancy in multiple sclerosis. TCRdb keeps only in-frame clones here, not all; method: immunoSEQ multiplex PCR. The data hold around 32,000 clones, with approximately 90% observed a single time. This specimen consisted of CD8+ T cells from peripheral blood mononuclear cells, obtained before pregnancy. The receptors here all came from a female donor with multiple sclerosis, enrolled in a pregnancy study. The CDR3 runs from the conserved cysteine through the conserved F or W.

v_call: TRBV7-3; j_call: TRBJ2-1; cdr3_aa: CASGQGADNEQFF
v_call: TRBV4-2; j_call: TRBJ1-1; cdr3_aa: CASSHNIIPRAPYRPARGAFF
v_call: TRBV11-3; j_call: TRBJ2-7; cdr3_aa: CASSPTLAYEQYF
v_call: TRBV4-1; j_call: TRBJ2-7; cdr3_aa: CASSQGGQSYEQYF
v_call: TRBV6-5; j_call: TRBJ2-7; cdr3_aa: CASSYSLAPSYEQYF
v_call: TRBV2; j_call: TRBJ2-4; cdr3_aa: CARGGTSPEGDIQYF
v_call: TRBV10-3; j_call: TRBJ2-1; cdr3_aa: CAISESGGVYNEQFF
v_call: TRBV28; j_call: TRBJ1-4; cdr3_aa: CASSRTVNGEKLFF
v_call: TRBV19; j_call: TRBJ1-2; cdr3_aa: CASSTGLLETF
v_call: TRBV6-5; j_call: TRBJ1-1; cdr3_aa: CASSYTGRMGTEAFF
v_call: TRBV4-1; j_call: TRBJ2-7; cdr3_aa: CASSQDDIGQGFSYEQYF
v_call: TRBV27; j_call: TRBJ2-7; cdr3_aa: CASRSPIDEQYF
v_call: TRBV7-9; j_call: TRBJ2-7; cdr3_aa: CASSPPAAYEQYF
v_call: TRBV11-3; j_call: TRBJ2-7; cdr3_aa: CASSSRDRGDEQYF
v_call: TRBV6-1; j_call: TRBJ1-2; cdr3_aa: CASSEGQAYGYTF
v_call: TRBV27; j_call: TRBJ1-1; cdr3_aa: CASSWGVKNTEAFF
v_call: TRBV7-9; j_call: TRBJ2-2; cdr3_aa: CASSSQGGRHTGELFF
v_call: TRBV27; j_call: TRBJ2-1; cdr3_aa: CASSLLAGGPNEQFF
v_call: TRBV2; j_call: TRBJ2-2; cdr3_aa: CASSEGSRNTGELFF
v_call: TRBV27; j_call: TRBJ2-5; cdr3_aa: CASSLSFSSETQYF
v_call: TRBV6-6; j_call: TRBJ1-1; cdr3_aa: CASTISEGEAFF
v_call: TRBV27; j_call: TRBJ1-1; cdr3_aa: CASSSQGVLSTEAFF
v_call: TRBV6-4; j_call: TRBJ2-3; cdr3_aa: CASSEASGRGDTQYF
v_call: TRBV27; j_call: TRBJ1-1; cdr3_aa: CASKGAVLMGNTEAFF
v_call: TRBV7-2; j_call: TRBJ2-1; cdr3_aa: CASTQWGDEQFF
v_call: TRBV19; j_call: TRBJ1-1; cdr3_aa: CASSIVTGPTEAFF
v_call: TRBV5-4; j_call: TRBJ2-7; cdr3_aa: CASSLVDIPYEQYF
v_call: TRBV6-6; j_call: TRBJ2-2; cdr3_aa: CASSYKAGRGTGELFF
v_call: TRBV28; j_call: TRBJ2-1; cdr3_aa: CASGGNEQFF
v_call: TRBV28; j_call: TRBJ2-7; cdr3_aa: CASSSPRDRYHEQYF
v_call: TRBV6-6; j_call: TRBJ2-1; cdr3_aa: CASQGNEQFF
v_call: TRBV15; j_call: TRBJ1-1; cdr3_aa: CATSGGVVGPNTEAFF
v_call: TRBV27; j_call: TRBJ2-7; cdr3_aa: CASSVLRGNEQYF